The 29 T cell receptor beta chains reported below all come from one sample, sequenced in a study of shared clonotypes between healthy human individuals. CD45RO negativity and positive selection for CCR7 defined naive CD8 cells, a population that excluded terminally differentiated effector memory CD45RA+ cells. Clones were sequenced by immunoSEQ multiplex PCR, and TCRdb holds only the in-frame ones, with some missing. The sample yields around 2,000,000 clones, 85% to 95% seen once. Sample: naive CD8+ T cells from PBMCs. Receptors were obtained from a man between 18 and 35 years old in good health. Some clones in this sample may be carry-over from other donors' samples.

This clone showed up just once. The chain is built from TRBV6-1 and TRBJ2-7; no definite D call. Trimming cost V 6 bases and J 2 bases, with 17 bases left between them. The germline V gene has CDR1 MNHNS and CDR2 SASEGT. This CDR3 is 15 amino acids long. The CDR3 sequence is CASSGNYHGAYEQYF. Here the CDR3 DNA reads TGTGCCAGCAGCGGAAACTACCACGGAGCCTACGAGCAGTACTTC.

The V and J genes are TRBV10-2 and TRBJ2-3, with D perhaps matching TRBD2 (5 bases). CDR1 and CDR2 from the germline V gene are WSHSY and SAAADI. The CDR3 loop spans 14 amino acids. Trimming took 6 bases from V and 1 from J, leaving 11 bases between them. CDR3 bases: TGCGCCAGCAGATTGGAGGTCCGCACAGATACGCAGTATTTT. This sequence encodes CASRLEVRTDTQYF.

The chain has TRBV28 and TRBJ2-4; weak D call: TRBD1 (6 bases). Trimming shortened V by 4 bases and J by 6 bases, and 10 bases separated the two germline ends. Germline V gene data show CDR1 as MDHEN and CDR2 as SYDVKM. The CDR3 runs to 13 residues. DNA of the CDR3: TGTGCCAGCAGTTCTGGACAGTTAAACATTCAGTACTTC. Translated, it gives CASSSGQLNIQYF.

The chain recombines TRBV18 with TRBJ1-1; D call uncertain. Germline V gene data show CDR1 as KGHSH and CDR2 as LQKENI. CDR3 length: 16 amino acids. The V end lost 2 bases, the J end lost 2 bases, and 15 bases lay between the germline ends. CDR3 sequence (DNA): TGTGCCAGCTCACCAGGAGGACCAGACTTAAACACTGAAGCTTTCTTT. Its translation is CASSPGGPDLNTEAFF.

The rearrangement joins TRBV5-1 to TRBJ1-2; no reliable D call. The germline V gene encodes CDR1 SGHRS and CDR2 YFSETQ. CDR3 length: 17 amino acids. V was clipped by 0 bases and J by 3 bases, with 18 bases between them. The CDR3 DNA follows: TGCGCCAGCAGCTTGGGAGGGAGACGGGTAAAAGACTATGGCTACACCTTC. Translating gives CASSLGGRRVKDYGYTF.

This chain uses TRBV27 with TRBJ2-2; D call uncertain. Trimming removed 9 bases at V and 6 bases at J, with 14 bases between. Germline V lookup: CDR1 MNHEY, CDR2 SMNVEV (reference sequence). This CDR3 has 13 residues. CDR3 DNA: TGTGCCAGTTCATTACAGTCGGCCGGGGAGCTGTTTTTT. This translates into CASSLQSAGELFF.

V and J are TRBV28 and TRBJ1-2; 8 bases map to TRBD1. The CDR3 spans 11 residues. Trimming removed 9 bases from V and 7 bases from J; junction bases left unmatched: 4. CDR1 and CDR2 from the germline V gene are MDHEN and SYDVKM. The CDR3 bases are TGTGCCAGTATGACAGGGGTTGGCTACACCTTC. Translating it yields CASMTGVGYTF.

Here the CDR3 DNA reads TGTGCCAGCAGTTCGGCAGATTACTACGAGCAGTACTTC. The encoded protein is CASSSADYYEQYF. This chain links TRBV7-8 with TRBJ2-7; D is ambiguous. In germline, CDR1 is SGHVS, CDR2 FQNEAQ. Trimming removed 6 bases from V and 3 bases from J, with 12 bases in between. The CDR3 has 13 residues.

This clone was found once. CDR3 in DNA: TGCGCCAGCAGCCAAGGGCCCTCGGGGAGCTCCTACAATGAGCAGTTCTTC. It specifies CASSQGPSGSSYNEQFF. The chain has TRBV4-3 and TRBJ2-1, with D maybe TRBD2 (5 bases). This CDR3 region has 17 residues. V shed 1 base and J shed 0 bases, with 13 bases lying between them. Germline values: CDR1 LGHNA, CDR2 YSLEER.

About this clone itself: Different DNA sequences within this sample yield the same CDR3. The chain links TRBV9 to TRBJ1-1; TRBD1 is a possible D gene (5 bases). The CDR3 has 15 residues. Germline V gene sequence: CDR1 SGDLS, CDR2 YYNGEE. The V gene lost 0 bases and the J gene lost 0 bases, with 9 bases spanning the gap. In DNA, the CDR3 is TGTGCCAGCAGCGTAGGTCAGGGAATGAACACTGAAGCTTTCTTT. Amino acid sequence: CASSVGQGMNTEAFF.

This rearrangement joins TRBV19 to TRBJ1-1, with D hard to call. The V gene's germline CDR1 is LNHDA and CDR2 SQIVND (reference sequence). The V gene lost 6 bases and the J gene lost 5 bases, with 13 bases spanning the gap. The length of the CDR3 is 13 residues. CDR3 nucleotide sequence: TGTGCCAGTAGAAGGGTTAGTAGAACTGAAGCTTTCTTT. It codes for CASRRVSRTEAFF.

The V gene is TRBV9, the J gene TRBJ1-2, with 8 bases fitting TRBD1. Trimming cost V 4 bases and J 4 bases; bases outside gene matches: 6. The V gene's germline CDR1 is SGDLS and CDR2 YYNGEE. The CDR3 length is 14 residues. The CDR3 here is CASSSGTGSYGYTF. Here the CDR3 DNA reads TGTGCCAGCAGCAGCGGGACAGGCAGCTATGGCTACACCTTC. Complete variable domain (other parts from reference TRBV9 and TRBJ1-2): DSGVTQTPKHLITATGQRVTLRCSPRSGDLSVYWYQQSLDQGLQFLIQYYNGEERAKGNILERFSAQQFPDLHSELNLSSLELGDSALYFCASSSGTGSYGYTFGSGTRLTVV.

V gene TRBV7-9 combines with J gene TRBJ2-1; TRBD2 aligns across 8 bases. The CDR3 is 15 residues long. Germline loops: CDR1 SEHNR, CDR2 FQNEAQ (reference sequence). Trimming cost V 7 bases and J 1 base; bases outside gene matches: 6. The CDR3, as DNA: TGTGCCAGCACCCGGACTAGCAGATCCTACAATGAGCAGTTCTTC. It yields the protein CASTRTSRSYNEQFF.

The chain employs TRBV28 and TRBJ1-2; 10 positions agree with TRBD1. Germline trimming cut 7 bases from V and 6 bases from J; bases unmatched to any gene: 14. The CDR3 extends over 16 amino acids. Germline V gives CDR1 MDHEN, CDR2 SYDVKM. The CDR3 DNA reads TGTGCCAGCAACCCTAGGGGGACAGGGGTGCGTAATGGCTACACCTTC. Translated: CASNPRGTGVRNGYTF.

The sample holds one count of this clone. CDR3 coding DNA: TGTGCCAGTAGTACAGAGACAGGGGGCGAGCAGTACTTC. This encodes CASSTETGGEQYF. The chain carries TRBV19 and TRBJ2-7; TRBD1 matches 9 bases. This CDR3 is built from 13 residues. The germline V gene has CDR1 LNHDA and CDR2 SQIVND (reference sequence). The J segment lost 6 bases and the V segment lost 4 bases, leaving 4 bases of the junction unmatched.

The J gene is TRBJ2-3, the V gene TRBV27, with 7 bases identical to TRBD2. The CDR3 is 16 residues long. Germline CDR1 and CDR2: MNHEY and SMNVEV (reference sequence). V shed 5 bases and J 2 bases; nucleotides not matched to a gene: 10. The CDR3 coding sequence is TGTGCCAGCAGTCCCCCGGGGAGGGTTGACACAGATACGCAGTATTTT. It encodes CASSPPGRVDTDTQYF.

V gene TRBV27 combines with J gene TRBJ1-1; 7 bases match TRBD1. This CDR3 has 14 residues. Germline V gives CDR1 MNHEY, CDR2 SMNVEV (reference sequence). V shed 6 bases and J 7 bases; nucleotides not matched to a gene: 11. The CDR3 DNA follows: TGTGCCAGCAGACAGAGGACAGGCACACTTGAAGCTTTCTTT. Translating gives CASRQRTGTLEAFF.

About this clone: The same CDR3 can be traced to other DNA sequences in this sample. V gene TRBV9 combines with J gene TRBJ2-7, with TRBD1 identical over 9 bases. With 0 bases clipped from V and 2 bases from J, the junction kept 3 bases outside the gene matches. The CDR3 consists of 15 residues. CDR1 and CDR2 (germline): SGDLS, YYNGEE. The CDR3 DNA is TGTGCCAGCAGCGTAGAACAGGGGGCTCCCTACGAGCAGTACTTC. It encodes CASSVEQGAPYEQYF. Variable domain in full (rest from reference TRBV9 and TRBJ2-7): DSGVTQTPKHLITATGQRVTLRCSPRSGDLSVYWYQQSLDQGLQFLIQYYNGEERAKGNILERFSAQQFPDLHSELNLSSLELGDSALYFCASSVEQGAPYEQYFGPGTRLTVT.

Turning to this clone: Other DNA variants within this sample encode the same CDR3. The chain joins TRBV27 to TRBJ2-3, with no clear D. The CDR3 length is 12 residues. Per germline, CDR1 MNHEY and CDR2 SMNVEV (reference sequence). V was clipped by 3 bases and J by 5 bases, with 6 bases between them. CDR3: CASSFGRDTQYF. In DNA form, the CDR3 reads TGTGCCAGCAGTTTTGGTCGAGATACGCAGTATTTT.

This chain uses TRBV29-1 with TRBJ2-3, with 8 bases matching TRBD2. The CDR3 is 14 residues long. J was trimmed by 0 bases and V by 7 bases; bases with no gene match: 6. Germline CDR1 SQVTM, CDR2 ANQGSEA. Here the CDR3 reads CSGVGLASTDTQYF. DNA for the CDR3: TGCAGCGGGGTCGGACTAGCTAGCACAGATACGCAGTATTTT.

The CDR3 is CASSFGYFAGPDTEAFF. In nucleotides, the CDR3 is TGTGCCAGCAGCTTCGGCTATTTTGCCGGGCCAGATACTGAAGCTTTCTTT. The chain uses TRBV11-2 and TRBJ1-1; D unresolved. Germline CDR1 and CDR2: SGHAT and FQNNGV. Trimming cost V 3 bases and J 5 bases, with 22 bases left between them. The CDR3 runs 17 residues.

The V and J genes are TRBV4-3 and TRBJ1-4; TRBD1 might be the D (6 bases). Per the germline V gene, CDR1 is LGHNA and CDR2 is YSLEER. The CDR3 extends over 19 amino acids. Between the trimmed V and J ends, which lost 0 bases and 7 bases, there was a span of 24 bases. DNA of the CDR3: TGCGCCAGCAGCCAAGAATTTTATTTAACAGGGCGGGATGGTGAAAAACTGTTTTTT. Its protein product is CASSQEFYLTGRDGEKLFF.

This chain links TRBV7-9 with TRBJ2-5; D gene uncertain. The CDR3 spans 13 residues. CDR1 and CDR2 from the germline V gene are SEHNR and FQNEAQ (reference sequence). V was clipped by 5 bases and J by 4 bases, with 11 bases between them. CDR3 in amino acids: CASSPVGLETQYF. CDR3 nucleotides: TGTGCCAGCAGCCCGGTAGGGTTAGAGACCCAGTACTTC.

This chain uses TRBV4-2 with TRBJ2-3, with 7 nucleotides matching TRBD2. Germline V gene lookup returns CDR1 LGHNA and CDR2 YNFKEQ. V dropped 4 bases and J dropped 4; count of bases not matched to a gene: 5. This CDR3 has 14 residues. The DNA for the CDR3 is TGTGCCAGCAGCCTTAGACTAGCAGCAGATACGCAGTATTTT. It translates to CASSLRLAADTQYF.

Here the CDR3 DNA reads TGTGCCAGCACCTTCGGCGGCTCTGGAAACACCATATATTTT. Residues: CASTFGGSGNTIYF. The chain carries TRBV28 and TRBJ1-3; no clear D. The germline V and J ends were trimmed by 7 bases and 0 bases, with 10 bases remaining between them. Looked up from germline, CDR1 is MDHEN and CDR2 is SYDVKM. This CDR3 spans 14 amino acids.

This clone has only one observation. The chain links TRBV2 to TRBJ2-7; a weak D match, TRBD2 (6 bases). Trimming stripped 6 bases from V and 3 bases from J, with 15 bases between. This CDR3 spans 14 amino acids. The V gene's germline CDR1 is SNHLY and CDR2 FYNNEI. CDR3 loop: CASSHRDSIYEQYF. The CDR3 nucleotides read TGTGCCAGCAGCCACCGGGACTCTATCTACGAGCAGTACTTC.

This rearrangement joins TRBV25-1 to TRBJ2-1; TRBD2 matches 7 bases. This CDR3 has 16 residues. The trim removed 1 base at V and 5 bases at J, leaving 8 bases unmatched. Germline assignment: CDR1 MGHDK and CDR2 SYGVNS. The CDR3 reads CASSEFKWEGHNEQFF. CDR3 coding DNA: TGTGCCAGCAGTGAATTTAAGTGGGAGGGACACAATGAGCAGTTCTTC.

This chain joins TRBV10-2 and TRBJ2-1; possibly TRBD1 or TRBD2 for D (6 bases each). This CDR3 has 14 amino acids. Germline CDR1 is WSHSY and CDR2 is SAAADI. Trimming stripped 5 bases from V and 0 bases from J, with 8 bases between. The CDR3: CASSWGASYNEQFF. As DNA, the CDR3 is TGCGCCAGCAGTTGGGGGGCCTCCTACAATGAGCAGTTCTTC.

This clone was counted between two and nine times. The CDR3: CASSAYTGELFF. CDR3 in DNA: TGTGCCAGCAGTGCCTACACCGGGGAGCTGTTTTTT. The chain employs TRBV6-1 and TRBJ2-2; D is unclear. The CDR3 extends over 12 amino acids. Trimming removed 4 bases from V and 3 bases from J, with 3 bases in between. Germline CDR1 is MNHNS and CDR2 is SASEGT.